The clone carrying this TCR beta chain occurred a few times. Its cognate antigen is unknown. The ends were cut back, 0 bases at V and 10 bases at J, with 16 bases in the middle. CDR1 and CDR2 from the germline V gene are SGHTA and FQGNSA. The CDR3 has 16 residues. TCRdb reprocessed the 5' RACE reads with MiXCR, giving one entry per CDR3 protein. Of 400,000 to 600,000 distinct CDR3 sequences listed, about 22% were seen once; the top ten hold about 0.5%. This record belongs to a study of identical twins. Findings and limits, study-wide: Those out-of-frame alpha sequences shared by twins showed an excess of low generation probability. With beta out-of-frame sequences, excess sharing by twins was weaker.

The data were also submitted as part of a second study, on yellow fever vaccine responses in identical twins.

The chain carries TRBV7-2 and TRBJ1-6; D call uncertain. This TCR was recovered from a woman between 18 and 30 years old in good health. Sequences were obtained from CD4+ T cells sorted from blood. Here the CDR3 reads CASSLAVRDIGSPLHF. CDR3 nucleotide sequence: TGTGCCAGCAGCTTAGCTGTGAGGGATATTGGGTCACCCCTCCACTTT.